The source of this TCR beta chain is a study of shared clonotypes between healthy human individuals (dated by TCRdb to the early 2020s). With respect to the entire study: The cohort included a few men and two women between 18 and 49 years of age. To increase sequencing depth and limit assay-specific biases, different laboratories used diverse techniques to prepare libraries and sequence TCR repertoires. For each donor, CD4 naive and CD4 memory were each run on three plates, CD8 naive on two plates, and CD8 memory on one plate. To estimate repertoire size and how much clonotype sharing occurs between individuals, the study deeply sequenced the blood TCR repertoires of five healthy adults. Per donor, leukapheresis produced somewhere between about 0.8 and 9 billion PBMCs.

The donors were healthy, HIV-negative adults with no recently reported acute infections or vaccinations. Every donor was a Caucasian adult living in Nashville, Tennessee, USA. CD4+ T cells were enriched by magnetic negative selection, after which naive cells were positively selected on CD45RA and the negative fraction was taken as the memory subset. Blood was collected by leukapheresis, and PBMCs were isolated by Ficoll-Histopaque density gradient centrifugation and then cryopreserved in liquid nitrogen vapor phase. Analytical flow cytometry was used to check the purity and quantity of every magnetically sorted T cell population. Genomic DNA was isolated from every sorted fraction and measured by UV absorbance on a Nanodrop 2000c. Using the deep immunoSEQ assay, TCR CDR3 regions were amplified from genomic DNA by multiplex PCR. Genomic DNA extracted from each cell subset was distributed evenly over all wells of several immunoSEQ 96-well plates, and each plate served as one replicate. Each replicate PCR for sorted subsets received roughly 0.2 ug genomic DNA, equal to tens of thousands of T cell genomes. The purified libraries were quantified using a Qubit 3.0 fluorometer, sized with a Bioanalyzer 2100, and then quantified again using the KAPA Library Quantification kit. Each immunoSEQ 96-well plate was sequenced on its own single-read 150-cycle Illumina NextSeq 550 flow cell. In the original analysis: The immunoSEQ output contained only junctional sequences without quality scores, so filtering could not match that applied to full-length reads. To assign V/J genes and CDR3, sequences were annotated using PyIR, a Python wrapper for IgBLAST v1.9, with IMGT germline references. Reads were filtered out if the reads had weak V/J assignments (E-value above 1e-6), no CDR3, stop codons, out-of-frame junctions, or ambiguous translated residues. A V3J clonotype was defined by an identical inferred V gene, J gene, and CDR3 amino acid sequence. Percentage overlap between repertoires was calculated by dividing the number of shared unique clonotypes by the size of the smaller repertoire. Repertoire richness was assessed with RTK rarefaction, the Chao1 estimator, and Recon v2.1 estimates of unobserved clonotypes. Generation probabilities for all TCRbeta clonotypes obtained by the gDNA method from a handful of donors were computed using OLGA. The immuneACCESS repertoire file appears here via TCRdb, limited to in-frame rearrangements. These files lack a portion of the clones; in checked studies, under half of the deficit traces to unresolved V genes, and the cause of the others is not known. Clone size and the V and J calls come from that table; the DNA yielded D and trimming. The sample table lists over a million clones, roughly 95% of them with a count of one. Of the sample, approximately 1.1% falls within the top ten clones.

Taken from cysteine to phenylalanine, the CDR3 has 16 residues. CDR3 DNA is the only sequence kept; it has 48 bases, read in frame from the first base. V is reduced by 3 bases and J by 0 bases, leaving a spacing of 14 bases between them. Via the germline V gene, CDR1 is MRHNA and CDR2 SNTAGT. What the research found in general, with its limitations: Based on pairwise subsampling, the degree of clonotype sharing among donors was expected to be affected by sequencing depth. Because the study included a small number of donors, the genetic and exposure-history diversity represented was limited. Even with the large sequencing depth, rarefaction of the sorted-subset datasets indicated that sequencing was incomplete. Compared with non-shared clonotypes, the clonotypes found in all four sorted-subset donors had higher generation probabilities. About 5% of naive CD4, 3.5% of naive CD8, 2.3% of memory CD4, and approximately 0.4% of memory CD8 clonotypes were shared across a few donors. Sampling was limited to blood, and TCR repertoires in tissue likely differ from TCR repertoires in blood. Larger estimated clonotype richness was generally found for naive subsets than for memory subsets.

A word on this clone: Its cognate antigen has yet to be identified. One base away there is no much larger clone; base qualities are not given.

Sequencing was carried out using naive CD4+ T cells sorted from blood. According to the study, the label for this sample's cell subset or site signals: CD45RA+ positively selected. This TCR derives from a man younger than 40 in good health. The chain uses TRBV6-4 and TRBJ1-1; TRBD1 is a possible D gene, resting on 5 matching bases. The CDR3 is CASSETAGLMNTEAFF. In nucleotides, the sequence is TGTGCCAGCAGTGAGACTGCGGGACTAATGAACACTGAAGCTTTCTTT.